This T cell receptor (beta chain) was found in a study of CD8 T cells in Susac syndrome. RNA in amounts of about 0.45 to 1 ug was reverse transcribed with random hexamers. TCRdb re-called the immunoSEQ multiplex PCR reads through MiXCR, storing one row per CDR3 protein. The sample lists some 170,000 distinct CDR3 sequences, around 93% occurring once. The CDR3 runs 14 residues. V dropped 3 bases and J dropped 0 bases, with 9 bases sitting between them. Germline lookup yields CDR1 SGDLS and CDR2 YYNGEE. The chain employs TRBV9 and TRBJ1-1; D ambiguous. Sequenced sample: CD4+ T cells from PBMCs. This clonotype was obtained from a human donor in good health. In nucleotides, the CDR3 is TGTGCCAGCAGCGGAACGACAATGAACACTGAAGCTTTCTTT. Its translation is CASSGTTMNTEAFF.